Sequencing of this TCR beta chain was carried out in a study of OX40 agonist ivuxolimab in advanced cancers. Study context: All patients had ivuxolimab intravenously every 2 weeks at 0.01 to 10 mg/kg. Of mixed ages from roughly 23 to 80 and averaging approximately 60 years, the group was roughly 85% male. Patients with prior anti-PD-1, anti-PD-L1 or anti-CTLA-4 therapy were eligible; approximately 37% had some. Three partial responders included one hepatocellular carcinoma patient and two cutaneous melanoma patients.

The CDR3 is 15 residues long. Trimming stripped 5 bases from V and 2 bases from J, with 14 bases between. Germline CDR1 and CDR2: SEHNR and FQNEAQ (reference sequence). This clone was seen once. Profiled with immunoSEQ multiplex PCR; TCRdb holds only in-frame clones, not every one. The repertoire holds some 100,000 clones, with just over 85% as singletons. The origin of this receptor is an adult with an advanced solid tumor such as melanoma, head and neck, liver or kidney cancer. Sample: CD4+ or CD8+ T cells sorted from blood, taken in a trial of the OX40 agonist ivuxolimab. The gene calls are TRBV7-9 and TRBJ2-3, with no clear D. The CDR3 DNA follows: TGTGCCAGCAGCCCCCCGTCAGTGTCCACAGATACGCAGTATTTT. As protein: CASSPPSVSTDTQYF.